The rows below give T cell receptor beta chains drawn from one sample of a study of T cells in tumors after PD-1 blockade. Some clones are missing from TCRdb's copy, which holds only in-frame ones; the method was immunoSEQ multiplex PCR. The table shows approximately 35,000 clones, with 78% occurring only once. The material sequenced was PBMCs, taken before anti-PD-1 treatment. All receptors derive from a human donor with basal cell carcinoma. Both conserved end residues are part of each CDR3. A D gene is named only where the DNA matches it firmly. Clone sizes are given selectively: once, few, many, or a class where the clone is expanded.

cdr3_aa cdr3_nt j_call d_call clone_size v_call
CAWTGGGDKETQYF TGTGCCTGGACCGGGGGGGGAGACAAAGAGACCCAGTACTTC TRBJ2-5 TRBD2 . TRBV30
CASKGDIEQFF TGCGCCAGCAAGGGGGATATTGAGCAGTTCTTC TRBJ2-1 . once TRBV10-2
CATSDSGEVETQYF TGTGCCACCAGTGACTCCGGTGAGGTAGAGACCCAGTACTTC TRBJ2-5 . . TRBV24-1
CASSSFPGTGSYEQYF TGTGCCAGTAGTAGCTTTCCCGGGACAGGCTCCTACGAGCAGTACTTC TRBJ2-7 TRBD1 . TRBV19
CASSDGGRGHSYNEQFF TGTGCCAGCAGCGACGGGGGCAGGGGGCATTCCTACAATGAGCAGTTCTTC TRBJ2-1 TRBD1 medium-sized TRBV9
CASSAGQGAEQYF TGTGCCAGCAGCGCAGGACAGGGAGCCGAGCAGTACTTC TRBJ2-7 TRBD1 . TRBV11-3
CSASAPTGGSEKLFF TGCAGTGCTAGTGCCCCGACAGGGGGGTCTGAAAAACTGTTTTTT TRBJ1-4 TRBD1 . TRBV20-1
CASRRAQGLYEQYF TGTGCCAGTAGACGTGCGCAGGGTTTATACGAGCAGTACTTC TRBJ2-7 . . TRBV19
CASSEMSGGTDTQYF TGTGCCAGCAGTGAAATGAGCGGGGGAACAGATACGCAGTATTTT TRBJ2-3 TRBD2 few TRBV6-1
CASSPREGYNSPLHF TGTGCCAGCAGCCCCCGAGAAGGTTATAATTCACCCCTCCACTTT TRBJ1-6 . . TRBV7-9
CASLQGRNTEAFF TGTGCCAGCCTCCAGGGGAGGAACACTGAAGCTTTCTTT TRBJ1-1 . . TRBV27
CASSERSGRNTGELFF TGTGCCAGCAGTGAAAGAAGCGGGAGGAACACCGGGGAGCTGTTTTTT TRBJ2-2 TRBD2 . TRBV2
CASSLDQGYYGYTF TGTGCCAGCAGCCTCGACCAGGGGTACTATGGCTACACCTTC TRBJ1-2 . . TRBV6-2/TRBV6-3
CASSQRTGYYGYTF TGTGCCAGCAGTCAACGGACAGGTTACTATGGCTACACCTTC TRBJ1-2 TRBD1 few TRBV28
CASRLQGEQFF TGTGCCAGCAGGCTACAGGGAGAGCAGTTCTTC TRBJ2-1 . . TRBV12-3/TRBV12-4
CASSVGGGNQPQHF TGTGCCAGCAGCGTAGGGGGAGGCAATCAGCCCCAGCATTTT TRBJ1-5 . . TRBV9
CAWSAGWASNQPQHF TGTGCCTGGAGTGCGGGGTGGGCTAGCAATCAGCCCCAGCATTTT TRBJ1-5 . . TRBV30
CSAGVASEQYF TGCAGCGCTGGCGTGGCGTCCGAGCAGTACTTC TRBJ2-7 . . TRBV29-1
CASSLAGGSTDTQYF TGTGCCAGCAGCTTAGCGGGGGGCTCCACAGATACGCAGTATTTT TRBJ2-3 . . TRBV7-9
CASERRQGKGAEAFF TGTGCCAGCGAAAGGAGACAGGGTAAAGGGGCTGAAGCTTTCTTT TRBJ1-1 TRBD1 . TRBV6-6
CASSRTELNTEAFF TGTGCCAGCAGCCGGACAGAACTGAACACTGAAGCTTTCTTT TRBJ1-1 . . TRBV7-8
CASSVVSGLAVDTQYF TGTGCCAGCAGCGTAGTATCGGGACTAGCGGTAGATACGCAGTATTTT TRBJ2-3 TRBD2 . TRBV9
CASSERQVSYTEAFF TGCGCCAGCAGCGAGAGACAGGTCTCGTACACTGAAGCTTTCTTT TRBJ1-1 . . TRBV4-1
CASSRPATSGTEGGEQFF TGTGCCAGCAGCCGGCCGGCAACTAGCGGGACCGAAGGGGGTGAGCAGTTCTTC TRBJ2-1 TRBD2 . TRBV3-1/TRBV3-2
CASSIPAGGGNEKLFF TGTGCCAGTAGTATACCGGCCGGGGGGGGTAATGAAAAACTGTTTTTT TRBJ1-4 . . TRBV19
CASSPDGMNTEAFF TGTGCCAGCAGCCCGGACGGAATGAACACTGAAGCTTTCTTT TRBJ1-1 . . TRBV7-9
CASSLWGVGNQPQHF TGTGCCAGTAGTTTATGGGGGGTTGGCAATCAGCCCCAGCATTTT TRBJ1-5 . . TRBV19
CASSQGQNPWEQYF TGTGCCAGCAGCCAAGGACAAAATCCCTGGGAGCAGTACTTC TRBJ2-7 . . TRBV3-1/TRBV3-2
CASRKAAFGGPSYEQYF TGTGCCAGCAGAAAGGCGGCGTTCGGGGGCCCCTCCTACGAGCAGTACTTC TRBJ2-7 . . TRBV28